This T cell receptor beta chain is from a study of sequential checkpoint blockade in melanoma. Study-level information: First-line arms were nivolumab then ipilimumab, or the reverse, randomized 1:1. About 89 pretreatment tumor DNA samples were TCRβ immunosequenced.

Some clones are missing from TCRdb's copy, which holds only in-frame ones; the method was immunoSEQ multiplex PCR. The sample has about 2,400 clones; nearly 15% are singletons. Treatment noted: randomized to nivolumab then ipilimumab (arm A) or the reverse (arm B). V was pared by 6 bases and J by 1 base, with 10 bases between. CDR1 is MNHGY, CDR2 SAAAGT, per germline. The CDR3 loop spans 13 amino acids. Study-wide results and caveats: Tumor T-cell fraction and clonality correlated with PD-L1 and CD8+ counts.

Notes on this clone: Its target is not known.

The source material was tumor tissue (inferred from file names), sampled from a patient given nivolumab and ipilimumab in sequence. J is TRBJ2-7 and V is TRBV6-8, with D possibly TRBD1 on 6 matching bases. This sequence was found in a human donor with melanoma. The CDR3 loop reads CASSHRESYEQYF. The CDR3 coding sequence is TGTGCCAGCAGCCACAGGGAATCCTACGAGCAGTACTTC.